Many counts were recorded for the clone carrying this T cell receptor beta chain. The sample comes from a study of response to subunit inactivated influenza vaccine. The CDR3 totals 15 residues. V was pared by 2 bases and J by 9 bases, with 7 bases of the junction left unmatched. Per the germline V gene, CDR1 is SGHRS and CDR2 is YFSETQ. TCRdb analysed the RT-PCR reads with MiXCR anew, one entry per CDR3 protein. Of hundreds of thousands of distinct CDR3 sequences listed, around 11% are singletons. These sequences were also reported in another study, on T cells expressing NK-cell markers. Turning to that study: For TCR beta, cDNA was produced by 5'RACE template switching with UMIs. Underlying the TCR beta repertoires were sorted CD3+CD56+NKG2C+, CD3+CD56+NKG2C- and CD3+CD56-NKG2C+ T cells. Expanded NKG2C+ T cell clones were not confirmed as HCMV-specific.

Sample: PBMCs from blood, taken on the day of vaccination. V is TRBV5-1 and J is TRBJ2-1, with 11 bases that match TRBD2. The TCR originated in a man in his forties or fifties who received an inactivated influenza vaccine. The CDR3 here is CASSFIAGGPGEQFF. CDR3 DNA sequence: TGCGCCAGCAGCTTCATAGCGGGAGGGCCTGGTGAGCAGTTCTTC.